A selection of T cell receptor beta chains follows, all from one sample in a study of cytomegalovirus exposure and HLA in healthy donors. Generated by immunoSEQ multiplex PCR, the TCRdb table keeps only in-frame clones and is missing some. The table has about 160,000 clones, around 76% seen once. Source material: PBMCs. The source of these receptors is a man aged 60 to 75 in good health and CMV-seronegative. Both conserved end residues are part of each CDR3. Fields, in order: J gene, D gene, V gene, clone size, CDR3 protein, CDR3 DNA. D genes are given only for firm matches. Rows may omit the clone size; those that give it use once, few, many or a size class.

J gene: TRBJ1-3; D gene: NA; V gene: TRBV4-1; clone size: NA; CDR3 protein: CASSHAQGATLGNTIYF; CDR3 DNA: TGCGCCAGCAGCCATGCACAGGGTGCAACTCTAGGAAACACCATATATTTT
J gene: TRBJ1-1; D gene: NA; V gene: TRBV7-2; clone size: NA; CDR3 protein: CASEQGTLNTEAFF; CDR3 DNA: TGTGCCAGCGAGCAGGGGACATTGAACACTGAAGCTTTCTTT
J gene: TRBJ2-3; D gene: NA; V gene: TRBV5-4; clone size: NA; CDR3 protein: CASSLFRGGRGSDTQYF; CDR3 DNA: TGTGCCAGCAGCTTGTTTCGCGGTGGCAGGGGTTCAGATACGCAGTATTTT
J gene: TRBJ2-5; D gene: NA; V gene: TRBV9; clone size: NA; CDR3 protein: CASSGLGLAYQETQYF; CDR3 DNA: TGTGCCAGCAGCGGACTGGGTCTAGCGTACCAAGAGACCCAGTACTTC
J gene: TRBJ1-1; D gene: NA; V gene: TRBV6-5; clone size: NA; CDR3 protein: CASSVRENTEAFF; CDR3 DNA: TGTGCCAGCAGTGTGCGGGAGAACACTGAAGCTTTCTTT
J gene: TRBJ1-2; D gene: TRBD1; V gene: TRBV18; clone size: NA; CDR3 protein: CASSPGQGADGYTF; CDR3 DNA: TGTGCCAGCTCACCGGGACAGGGGGCTGATGGCTACACCTTC
J gene: TRBJ1-5; D gene: NA; V gene: TRBV28; clone size: NA; CDR3 protein: CASRQGVAQHF; CDR3 DNA: TGTGCCAGCAGACAAGGGGTGGCCCAGCATTTT
J gene: TRBJ1-2; D gene: NA; V gene: TRBV6-5; clone size: once; CDR3 protein: CASSSGLYGYTF; CDR3 DNA: TGTGCCAGCAGTTCAGGGCTCTATGGCTACACCTTC
J gene: TRBJ2-7; D gene: NA; V gene: TRBV11-2; clone size: NA; CDR3 protein: CASSLETTYEQYF; CDR3 DNA: TGTGCCAGCAGCTTAGAAACTACCTACGAGCAGTACTTC
J gene: TRBJ1-4; D gene: NA; V gene: TRBV28; clone size: NA; CDR3 protein: CASSFEQGNEKLFF; CDR3 DNA: TGTGCCAGCAGTTTCGAACAGGGAAATGAAAAACTGTTTTTT
J gene: TRBJ1-1; D gene: NA; V gene: TRBV28; clone size: NA; CDR3 protein: CASSSYRSLNTEAFF; CDR3 DNA: TGTGCCAGCAGTTCATACAGATCCCTGAACACTGAAGCTTTCTTT
J gene: TRBJ1-2; D gene: TRBD1; V gene: TRBV7-9; clone size: NA; CDR3 protein: CASSLTGIEGYTF; CDR3 DNA: TGTGCCAGCAGCTTGACAGGGATCGAAGGCTACACCTTC
J gene: TRBJ2-2; D gene: NA; V gene: TRBV5-8; clone size: few; CDR3 protein: CASSFRWRGRDLTGELFF; CDR3 DNA: TGTGCCAGCAGCTTTCGTTGGAGGGGGCGCGACCTCACCGGGGAGCTGTTTTTT
J gene: TRBJ2-5; D gene: NA; V gene: TRBV5-1; clone size: NA; CDR3 protein: CASSRGTTGETQYF; CDR3 DNA: TGCGCCAGCAGTCGGGGTACCACTGGAGAGACCCAGTACTTC
J gene: TRBJ2-3; D gene: TRBD2; V gene: TRBV9; clone size: NA; CDR3 protein: CASSFGLAGVTDTQYF; CDR3 DNA: TGTGCCAGCAGCTTCGGACTAGCGGGAGTCACAGATACGCAGTATTTT
J gene: TRBJ2-3; D gene: NA; V gene: TRBV30; clone size: NA; CDR3 protein: CAWSVQGSAGSTDTQYF; CDR3 DNA: TGTGCCTGGAGTGTACAGGGTTCAGCGGGATCCACAGATACGCAGTATTTT
J gene: TRBJ1-5; D gene: TRBD1; V gene: TRBV12-5; clone size: once; CDR3 protein: CASGSTGSDQPQHF; CDR3 DNA: TGTGCTAGTGGTTCGACAGGGTCAGATCAGCCCCAGCATTTT
J gene: TRBJ2-7; D gene: TRBD2; V gene: TRBV27; clone size: NA; CDR3 protein: CASSLSPLAGTYEQYF; CDR3 DNA: TGTGCCAGCAGTTTATCGCCACTAGCGGGCACCTACGAGCAGTACTTC
J gene: TRBJ2-5; D gene: NA; V gene: TRBV27; clone size: NA; CDR3 protein: CASSLVAGTQYF; CDR3 DNA: TGTGCCAGCAGTTTAGTGGCAGGAACCCAGTACTTC
J gene: TRBJ2-3; D gene: TRBD2; V gene: TRBV4-1; clone size: NA; CDR3 protein: CASSPRGGGASTDTQYF; CDR3 DNA: TGCGCCAGCAGCCCACGGGGGGGAGGAGCTAGCACAGATACGCAGTATTTT
J gene: TRBJ2-7; D gene: TRBD1; V gene: TRBV6-5; clone size: NA; CDR3 protein: CASTRQGGNEQYF; CDR3 DNA: TGTGCCAGCACCCGACAGGGGGGAAACGAGCAGTACTTC
J gene: TRBJ2-2; D gene: NA; V gene: TRBV5-1; clone size: NA; CDR3 protein: CASSLAGGAPNTGELFF; CDR3 DNA: TGCGCCAGCAGCTTGGCCGGCGGGGCGCCGAACACCGGGGAGCTGTTTTTT